This T cell receptor (beta chain) was captured by sequencing in a study of control samples from healthy donors and cancer patients. CDR1 and CDR2 from the germline V gene are MNHEY and SVGAGI. V gave up 0 bases and J gave up 6 bases, with 12 bases separating them. The CDR3 has 15 amino acids. Sequencing was performed with immunoSEQ multiplex PCR; in TCRdb, only in-frame clones are kept and a portion is missing. The sample records around 120,000 clones, about 95% being singletons. The specimen sequenced was blood. V usage is TRBV6-5 and J usage is TRBJ2-4; D perhaps matches TRBD1 (6 bases). This receptor was taken from a young man in good health. CDR3 residues: CASSYSIQGRNIQYF. In DNA form, the CDR3 reads TGTGCCAGCAGTTACTCGATCCAGGGGAGAAACATTCAGTACTTC.